These 24 T cell receptor beta chains share one sample of origin, sequenced in a study of vaccination and CD4 T cells after COVID-19 (dated by TCRdb to 2022 to 2024). The treatment or condition label on this specimen signifies: roughly ten-day PBMC culture with coronavirus spike peptide pools or control peptides (ViraFEST assay). Library construction relied on PCR. The sequencer was an Illumina iSeq 100. DNA from cultured CD4+ T cells underwent TCR sequencing with the Oncomine TCR Beta short-read assay at the Johns Hopkins FTIC core. TCRdb redid the processing of the public reads, applying fastp at Q25 and MiXCR, and retained in-frame beta chains. Each entry is one CDR3 protein sequence, shown with its most common DNA and genes. Across this sample there are about 10,000 distinct CDR3 sequences, with about 28% seen only once. Approximately 15% of the sample is taken by the ten largest. No antigen has been identified for these receptors.

The sequencing used CD4+ T cells from blood, cultured in vitro, collected after SARS-CoV-2 vaccination. The receptor set was obtained from a human donor who had recovered from COVID-19.

The rearrangement uses TRBV5-1 and TRBJ2-7; D is unresolved. The germline V and J ends were trimmed by 0 bases and 1 base, with 11 bases remaining between them. Per germline, CDR1 SGHRS and CDR2 YFSETQ. The CDR3 totals 15 residues. This chain's CDR3 is CASSLEAGPSYEQYF. CDR3 nucleotides: TGCGCCAGCAGCTTGGAGGCAGGCCCGTCCTACGAGCAGTACTTC. Combining the CDR3 with reference TRBV5-1 and TRBJ2-7 gives the whole variable domain KAGVTQTPRYLIKTRGQQVTLSCSPISGHRSVSWYQQTPGQGLQFLFEYFSETQRNKGNFPGRFSGRQFSNSRSEMNVSTLELGDSALYLCASSLEAGPSYEQYFGPGTRLTVT.

This clonotype showed up just a few times. The gene calls are TRBV7-2 and TRBJ1-5; TRBD1 is a possible D gene (5 bases). Trimming stripped 2 bases from V and 1 base from J, with 15 bases between. CDR3 size: 17 residues. Germline assignment: CDR1 SGHTA and CDR2 FQGNSA. CDR3 in amino acids: CASSLKKGLLSNQPQHF. CDR3 nucleotides: TGTGCCAGCAGCTTAAAAAAGGGGCTTTTGAGCAATCAGCCCCAGCATTTT. The full variable domain, with the rest looked up from reference TRBV7-2 and TRBJ1-5, is GAGVSQSPSNKVTEKGKDVELRCDPISGHTALYWYRQSLGQGLEFLIYFQGNSAPDKSGLPSDRFSAERTGGSVSTLTIQRTQQEDSAVYLCASSLKKGLLSNQPQHFGDGTRLSIL.

The chain links TRBV28 to TRBJ1-1, with 9 bases lining up with TRBD1. There are 13 residues in the CDR3. The germline CDR1 and CDR2 sequences are MDHEN and SYDVKM. J gave up 4 bases and V 6 bases, and 3 bases lay outside the gene matches. The CDR3 sequence is CASSRDRVTEAFF. The DNA of the CDR3 is TGTGCCAGCAGCCGGGACAGGGTCACTGAAGCTTTCTTT. The variable domain in full, completed from reference TRBV28 and TRBJ1-1, reads DVKVTQSSRYLVKRTGEKVFLECVQDMDHENMFWYRQDPGLGLRLIYFSYDVKMKEKGDIPEGYSVSREKKERFSLILESASTNQTSMYLCASSRDRVTEAFFGQGTRLTVV.

This chain joins TRBV2 and TRBJ1-1; D gene ambiguous. The CDR3 contains 13 residues. From germline, CDR1 is SNHLY and CDR2 FYNNEI. V dropped 3 bases and J dropped 2 bases, with 7 bases sitting between them. CDR3 region: CASSDEANTEAFF. The CDR3 nucleotides read TGTGCCAGCAGTGATGAGGCCAACACTGAAGCTTTCTTT.

In this sample, this clonotype turned up a few times. The rearrangement links TRBV7-2 to TRBJ1-4; 9 nucleotides agree with TRBD1. The germline V gene has CDR1 SGHTA and CDR2 FQGNSA. This CDR3 comprises 15 residues. V shed 5 bases, J shed 7 bases, and the junction held 8 bases outside the gene matches. The CDR3 DNA reads as TGTGCCAGCAGCCGAGCCGGGACAGGGTCTGAAAAACTGTTTTTT. The encoded protein is CASSRAGTGSEKLFF.

This clonotype was seen a few times. The chain combines TRBV7-2 with TRBJ1-1, with D unclear. Per the germline V gene, CDR1 is SGHTA and CDR2 is FQGNSA. This CDR3 comprises 12 residues. Between the trimmed V and J ends, which lost 2 bases and 10 bases, there was a span of 11 bases. The CDR3 region has the DNA TGTGCCAGCAGCTTAATCGGCAGGATAGCTTTCTTT. Translating gives CASSLIGRIAFF.

This chain connects TRBV7-6 to TRBJ1-1; D is ambiguous. The germline V gene has CDR1 SGHVS and CDR2 FNYEAQ. This CDR3 contains 13 residues. V shed 5 bases and J shed 1 base, with 8 bases lying between them. The DNA of the CDR3 is TGTGCCAGCAGCGCCGACTGGAACACTGAAGCTTTCTTT. Its translation is CASSADWNTEAFF.

This chain links TRBV28 with TRBJ1-1; tentatively, D is TRBD1 (5 bases). CDR1 and CDR2 (germline): MDHEN, SYDVKM. The CDR3 sequence is 12 residues long. V was trimmed by 8 bases and J by 5 bases, leaving 12 bases between them. As DNA, the CDR3 is TGTGCCAGCGGGACTCGGTCGACTGAAGCTTTCTTT. Encoded protein: CASGTRSTEAFF.

Only a few counts were recorded for this clonotype. The chain uses TRBV7-6 and TRBJ2-3; weak D call: TRBD2 (6 bases). The CDR3 runs 17 residues. V was shortened by 4 bases and J by 2 bases, with 19 bases between the two germline ends. CDR1 SGHVS and CDR2 FNYEAQ come from the germline V gene. For the CDR3, the DNA is TGTGCCAGCAGCTCATTGCGGGGCGCAGGGTCCACAGATACGCAGTATTTT. It specifies CASSSLRGAGSTDTQYF.

The CDR3 DNA follows: TGTGCCAGCAGTTACCCGATCGATTACGGATGGGTCAAATTAACCTACGAGCAGTACTTC. Its translation is CASSYPIDYGWVKLTYEQYF. The chain joins TRBV6-2 or TRBV6-3 to TRBJ2-7; no clear D gene. V gave up 2 bases and J gave up 2 bases, with 28 bases separating them. CDR1 is MNHEY and CDR2 is SVGEGT in the germline V gene. The CDR3 sequence is 20 residues long.

The rearrangement uses TRBV6-5 and TRBJ2-7; tentatively, D is TRBD1 (6 bases). The CDR3 contains 15 residues. Germline V gene data show CDR1 as MNHEY and CDR2 as SVGAGI. Trimming shortened V by 2 bases and J by 1 base, and 12 bases separated the two germline ends. CDR3 in amino acids: CASSYTQTGSYEQYF. CDR3 coding DNA: TGTGCCAGCAGTTACACCCAGACAGGATCCTACGAGCAGTACTTC.

The chain has TRBV4-3 and TRBJ2-5, with 15 bases aligning to TRBD2. Germline CDR1 LGHNA, CDR2 YSLEER. CDR3 size: 16 residues. Germline trimming cut 3 bases from V and 1 base from J; bases unmatched to any gene: 0. CDR3 loop: CASSQGLAGGQETQYF. CDR3 DNA sequence: TGCGCCAGCAGCCAGGGACTAGCGGGAGGCCAAGAGACCCAGTACTTC.

V gene TRBV24-1 combines with J gene TRBJ1-2, with no clear D. This CDR3 is 15 amino acids long. Trimming removed 4 bases at V and 3 bases at J, with 14 bases between. Germline CDR1 is KGHDR and CDR2 is SFDVKD. CDR3: CATSEGRAMDYGYTF. Here the CDR3 DNA reads TGTGCCACCAGTGAGGGGAGGGCGATGGACTATGGCTACACCTTC.

This chain uses TRBV10-3 with TRBJ2-7; TRBD2 aligns across 9 bases. The germline CDR1 and CDR2 sequences are ENHRY and SYGVKD. V lost 0 bases and J lost 4; bases outside the gene matches: 7. This CDR3 is 16 amino acids long. The CDR3 reads CAISESSASGKYEQYF. The CDR3, as DNA: TGTGCCATCAGTGAGTCGTCGGCTAGCGGGAAGTACGAGCAGTACTTC.

This clonotype was seen a few times. The rearrangement uses TRBV28 and TRBJ2-7; 10 positions agree with TRBD2. The CDR3 totals 19 residues. Trimming at V came to 1 base and at J to 5 bases, leaving 17 bases not matched to a gene. Germline V gene lookup returns CDR1 MDHEN and CDR2 SYDVKM. The CDR3 sequence: CASSLYRVPKREGWNEQYF. In DNA, the CDR3 is TGTGCCAGCAGTTTATACAGGGTTCCGAAGCGGGAGGGGTGGAACGAGCAGTACTTC.

The table lists this clonotype with a few counts. The chain combines TRBV11-2 with TRBJ2-5, with D unclear. The CDR3 extends over 13 amino acids. V gave up 5 bases and J gave up 6 bases, with 13 bases separating them. The germline gives CDR1 SGHAT, CDR2 FQNNGV. The CDR3 here is CASSSLNRKTQYF. CDR3 nucleotides: TGTGCCAGCAGCAGTCTCAACCGCAAGACCCAGTACTTC.

This chain uses TRBV7-2 with TRBJ2-3; 9 bases match TRBD2. The CDR3 loop spans 16 amino acids. V lost 2 bases and J lost 4; bases outside the gene matches: 7. Germline V gene lookup returns CDR1 SGHTA and CDR2 FQGNSA. The CDR3 DNA follows: TGTGCCAGCAGCTTAAACGGCGGGAGGGCCGCAGATACGCAGTATTTT. Its translation is CASSLNGGRAADTQYF.

The genes are TRBV7-9 and TRBJ1-2; D gene ambiguous. Germline CDR1 is SEHNR and CDR2 is FQNEAQ (reference sequence). The CDR3 covers 18 residues. Trimming left V 2 bases short and J 7 bases short, with 26 bases between. CDR3 protein: CASSLITAISLVSGGYTF. CDR3 DNA: TGTGCCAGCAGCTTAATAACAGCTATCTCTTTGGTATCGGGTGGCTACACCTTC.

The rearrangement joins TRBV5-4 to TRBJ2-2; no clear D gene. Germline CDR1 is SGHNT and CDR2 is YYREEE (reference sequence). The CDR3 has 15 amino acids. V was clipped by 4 bases and J by 5 bases, with 15 bases between them. The CDR3 loop is CASSPDNTGTGELFF. The CDR3 DNA follows: TGTGCCAGCAGCCCCGATAACACCGGAACCGGGGAGCTGTTTTTT.

V is TRBV6-2 or TRBV6-3 and J is TRBJ2-4, with a weak D call TRBD2 (5 bases). CDR3 length: 14 residues. The V end was cut by 4 bases, the J end by 6 bases, with 13 bases between. Germline V gene sequence: CDR1 MNHEY, CDR2 SVGEGT. The CDR3 reads CASSSPTRVNIQYF. In DNA form, the CDR3 reads TGTGCCAGCAGTTCCCCGACGAGGGTAAACATTCAGTACTTC.

This clonotype counts as large (0.1 to 1%). V gene TRBV4-1 combines with J gene TRBJ1-2; possibly TRBD1 for D (6 bases). The CDR3 length is 14 residues. The germline V gene encodes CDR1 MGHRA and CDR2 YSYEKL. With 1 base removed from V and 7 bases from J, the gap between germline ends came to 13 bases. CDR3 sequence (DNA): TGCGCCAGCAGCCAAGGGGCGGGGGCGGGTGGCTACACCTTC. Translating it yields CASSQGAGAGGYTF.

This sequence joins TRBV6-7 and TRBJ1-5; D remains unclear. TRBV6-7 is designated an ORF whose function remains uncertain. The ends were cut back, 1 base at V and 3 bases at J, with 19 bases in the middle. This CDR3 is 18 amino acids long. The CDR3 reads CASSYFMVSGLLNQPQHF. The CDR3 region has the DNA TGTGCCAGCAGTTACTTCATGGTGTCAGGACTTCTCAATCAGCCCCAGCATTTT.

The chain combines TRBV19 with TRBJ1-1; D call uncertain. The V gene's germline CDR1 is LNHDA and CDR2 SQIVND (reference sequence). V lost 0 bases and J lost 3, with 5 bases in between. The CDR3 contains 13 residues. The CDR3 here is CASSIEMYTEAFF. For the CDR3, the DNA is TGTGCCAGTAGTATAGAGATGTACACTGAAGCTTTCTTT.

The chain links TRBV7-2 to TRBJ1-5; 7 bases fit TRBD1. The CDR3 spans 13 residues. After removal of 5 bases from V and 6 bases from J, the junction contained 4 bases not matched to a gene. CDR1 and CDR2 (germline): SGHTA, FQGNSA. CDR3 in amino acids: CASSQTGVQPQHF. The CDR3 DNA sequence: TGTGCCAGCAGCCAAACAGGGGTTCAGCCCCAGCATTTT.